This passage covers 7 T cell receptor beta chains from one sample sequenced in a study of cytotoxic CD8 clonotypes in ibrutinib-treated CLL. The table came from immunoSEQ multiplex PCR; TCRdb's copy has only in-frame clones and leaves some out. The sample holds around 70,000 clones; approximately 90% are singletons and the top ten take around 3.1%. The specimen comprised PBMCs, sampled after 12 months of ibrutinib treatment. Source of these receptors: a human donor with chronic lymphocytic leukemia.

V is TRBV19 and J is TRBJ2-3, with D maybe TRBD1 (8 bases). Germline CDR1 reads LNHDA; CDR2 reads SQIVND (reference sequence). The CDR3 runs 16 residues. V lost 3 bases and J 7 bases, leaving 20 bases between the germline ends. The CDR3 reads CASSMGTNRGSYTQYF. DNA for the CDR3: TGTGCCAGTAGTATGGGGACTAACAGGGGGTCGTATACGCAGTATTTT.

The CDR3 region has the DNA TGTGCCAGCAGCCGTGGGACGGAACAAGGGCAGTACTTC. Protein product: CASSRGTEQGQYF. The V call is TRBV6-5, the J call TRBJ2-5; tentatively, D is TRBD1 or TRBD2 (5 bases each). The CDR3 covers 13 residues. Looked up from germline, CDR1 is MNHEY and CDR2 is SVGAGI. V dropped 6 bases and J dropped 11 bases, with 19 bases sitting between them.

V gene TRBV6-5 combines with J gene TRBJ2-7, with 8 bases aligning to TRBD2. Germline V gene data show CDR1 as MNHEY and CDR2 as SVGAGI. The CDR3 has 14 residues. Trimming cost V 0 bases and J 5 bases; bases outside gene matches: 3. The CDR3 DNA follows: TGTGCCAGCAGTTACTCGGGACTAGTCGACGAGCAGTACTTC. This gives the protein CASSYSGLVDEQYF.

The rearrangement joins TRBV30 to TRBJ2-1; the D gene is possibly TRBD2 (6 bases). The V and J ends lost 4 bases and 9 bases respectively, with 10 bases between them. From germline, CDR1 is GTSNPN and CDR2 SVGIG (reference sequence). This CDR3 has 11 amino acids. The chain's CDR3 is CAWTEGGEQFF. For the CDR3, the DNA is TGTGCCTGGACTGAGGGAGGTGAGCAGTTCTTC.

This CDR3 is CASSSGVAALWTGVYGYTF. In DNA, the CDR3 is TGTGCCAGCAGTTCGGGAGTCGCCGCCCTATGGACAGGGGTCTATGGCTACACCTTC. The chain uses TRBV28 and TRBJ1-2; 9 bases map to TRBD1. The ends lost 4 bases at V and 4 bases at J; junction bases unmatched: 19. In germline, CDR1 is MDHEN, CDR2 SYDVKM. The CDR3 contains 19 residues.

In this sample, this clone turned up a few times. This rearrangement joins TRBV6-5 to TRBJ2-7; D gene ambiguous. CDR3 length: 13 residues. CDR1 MNHEY and CDR2 SVGAGI come from the germline V gene. Trimming removed 2 bases from V and 2 bases from J, with 7 bases in between. CDR3 in DNA: TGTGCCAGCAGTTACGCTTGGACCTACGAGCAGTACTTC. Translating it yields CASSYAWTYEQYF.

The rearrangement links TRBV2 to TRBJ2-7, with D hard to call. Between the trimmed V and J ends, which lost 4 bases and 4 bases, there was a span of 11 bases. The CDR3 length is 13 residues. In germline, CDR1 is SNHLY, CDR2 FYNNEI. The CDR3: CASSGNPQYEQYF. Here the CDR3 DNA reads TGTGCCAGCAGTGGTAACCCACAGTACGAGCAGTACTTC.